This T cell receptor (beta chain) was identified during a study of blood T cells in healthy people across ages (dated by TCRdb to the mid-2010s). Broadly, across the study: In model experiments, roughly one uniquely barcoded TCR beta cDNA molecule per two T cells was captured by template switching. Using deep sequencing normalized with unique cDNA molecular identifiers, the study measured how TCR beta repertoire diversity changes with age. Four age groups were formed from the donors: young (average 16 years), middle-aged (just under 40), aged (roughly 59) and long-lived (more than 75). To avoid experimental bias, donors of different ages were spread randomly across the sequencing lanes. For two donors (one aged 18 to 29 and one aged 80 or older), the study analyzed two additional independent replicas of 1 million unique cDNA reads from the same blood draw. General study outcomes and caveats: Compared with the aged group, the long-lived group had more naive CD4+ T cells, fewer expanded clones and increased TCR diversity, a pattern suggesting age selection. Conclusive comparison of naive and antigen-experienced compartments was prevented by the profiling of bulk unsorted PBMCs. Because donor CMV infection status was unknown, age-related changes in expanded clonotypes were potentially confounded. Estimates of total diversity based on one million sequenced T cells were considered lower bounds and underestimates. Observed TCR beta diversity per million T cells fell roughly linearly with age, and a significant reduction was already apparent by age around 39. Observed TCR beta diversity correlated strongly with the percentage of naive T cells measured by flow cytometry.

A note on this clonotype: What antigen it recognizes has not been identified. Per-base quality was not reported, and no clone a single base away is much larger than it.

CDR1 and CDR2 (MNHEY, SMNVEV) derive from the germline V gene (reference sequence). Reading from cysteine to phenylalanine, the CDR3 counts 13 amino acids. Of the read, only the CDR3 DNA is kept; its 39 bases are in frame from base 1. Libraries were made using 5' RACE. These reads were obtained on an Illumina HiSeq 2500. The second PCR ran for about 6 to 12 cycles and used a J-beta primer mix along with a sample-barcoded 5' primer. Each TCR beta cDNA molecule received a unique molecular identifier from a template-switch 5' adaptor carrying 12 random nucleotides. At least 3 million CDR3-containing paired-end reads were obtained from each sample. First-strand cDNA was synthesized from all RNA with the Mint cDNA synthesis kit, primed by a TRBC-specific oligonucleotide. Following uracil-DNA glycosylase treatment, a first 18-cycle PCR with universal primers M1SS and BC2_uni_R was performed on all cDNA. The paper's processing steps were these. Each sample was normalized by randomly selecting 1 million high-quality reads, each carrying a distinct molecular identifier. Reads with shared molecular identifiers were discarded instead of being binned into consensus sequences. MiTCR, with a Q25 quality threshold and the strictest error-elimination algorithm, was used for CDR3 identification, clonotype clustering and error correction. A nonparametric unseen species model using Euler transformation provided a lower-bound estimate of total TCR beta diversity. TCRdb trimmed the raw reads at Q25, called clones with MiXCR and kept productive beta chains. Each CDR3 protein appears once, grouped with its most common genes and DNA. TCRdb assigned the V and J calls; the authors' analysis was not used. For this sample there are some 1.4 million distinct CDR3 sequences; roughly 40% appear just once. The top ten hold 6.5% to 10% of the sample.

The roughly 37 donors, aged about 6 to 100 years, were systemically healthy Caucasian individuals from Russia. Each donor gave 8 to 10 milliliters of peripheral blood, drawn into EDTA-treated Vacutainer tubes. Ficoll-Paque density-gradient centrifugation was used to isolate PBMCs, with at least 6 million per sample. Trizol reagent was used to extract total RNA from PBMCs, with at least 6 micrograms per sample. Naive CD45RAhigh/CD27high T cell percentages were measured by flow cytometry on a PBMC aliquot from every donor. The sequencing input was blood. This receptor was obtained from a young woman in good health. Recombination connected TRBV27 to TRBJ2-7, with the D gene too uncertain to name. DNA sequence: TGTGTCACCTCGGACCACGTAAGATACGAGCAGTACTTC. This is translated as CVTSDHVRYEQYF.